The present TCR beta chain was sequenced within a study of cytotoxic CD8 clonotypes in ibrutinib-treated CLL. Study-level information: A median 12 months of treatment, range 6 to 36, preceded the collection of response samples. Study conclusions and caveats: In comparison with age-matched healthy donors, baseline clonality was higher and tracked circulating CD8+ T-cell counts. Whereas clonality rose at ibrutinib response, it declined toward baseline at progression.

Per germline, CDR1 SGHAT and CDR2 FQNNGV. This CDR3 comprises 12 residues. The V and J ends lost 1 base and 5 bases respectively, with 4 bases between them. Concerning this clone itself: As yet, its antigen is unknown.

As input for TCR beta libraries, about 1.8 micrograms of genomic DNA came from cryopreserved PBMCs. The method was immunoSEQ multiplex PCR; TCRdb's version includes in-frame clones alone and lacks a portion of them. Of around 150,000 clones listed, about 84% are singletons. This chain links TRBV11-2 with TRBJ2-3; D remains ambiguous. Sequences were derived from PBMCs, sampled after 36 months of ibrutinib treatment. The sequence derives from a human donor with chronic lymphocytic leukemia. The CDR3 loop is CASSLGGDTQYF. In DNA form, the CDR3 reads TGTGCCAGCAGCTTAGGTGGAGATACGCAGTATTTT.